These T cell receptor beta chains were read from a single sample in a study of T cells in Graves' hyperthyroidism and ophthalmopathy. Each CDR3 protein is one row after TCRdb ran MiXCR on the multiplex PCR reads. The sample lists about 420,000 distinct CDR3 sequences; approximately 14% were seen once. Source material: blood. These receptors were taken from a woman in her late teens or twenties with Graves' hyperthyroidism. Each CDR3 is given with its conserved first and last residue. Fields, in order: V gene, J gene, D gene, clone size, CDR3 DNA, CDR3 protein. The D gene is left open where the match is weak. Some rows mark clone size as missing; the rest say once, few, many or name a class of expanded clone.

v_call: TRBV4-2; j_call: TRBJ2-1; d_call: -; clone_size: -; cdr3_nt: TGTGCCAGCAGCCAAGCTGGAGCACTGCTGTACAATGAGCAGTTCTTC; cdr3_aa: CASSQAGALLYNEQFF
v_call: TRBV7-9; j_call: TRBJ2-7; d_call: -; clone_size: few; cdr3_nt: TGTGCCAGCAGGATAAACACCTACGAGCAGTACTTC; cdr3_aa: CASRINTYEQYF
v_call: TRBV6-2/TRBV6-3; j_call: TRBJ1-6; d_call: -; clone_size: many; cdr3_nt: TGTGCCAGCAGTTACGAGGCAGCTTATAATTCACCCCTCCACTTT; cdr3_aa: CASSYEAAYNSPLHF
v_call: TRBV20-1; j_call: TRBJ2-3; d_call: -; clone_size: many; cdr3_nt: TGCAGTGCTAGAGATCGGGACTTCCTGACCGATACGCAGTATTTT; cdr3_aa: CSARDRDFLTDTQYF
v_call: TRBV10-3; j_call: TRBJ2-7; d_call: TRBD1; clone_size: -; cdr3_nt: TGTGCCATCCGGACAGGGGAGGGCTACGAGCAGTACTTC; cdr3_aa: CAIRTGEGYEQYF
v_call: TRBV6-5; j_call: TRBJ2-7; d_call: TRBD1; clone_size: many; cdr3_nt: TGTGCCAGCAGTTACTCACCTATGGGACAGGGGGCGCCGAAGCAGTACTTC; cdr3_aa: CASSYSPMGQGAPKQYF
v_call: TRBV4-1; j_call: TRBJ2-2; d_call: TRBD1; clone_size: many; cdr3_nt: TGCGCCAGCAGCCTACGGACAGGGATAGACGGGGAGCTGTTTTTT; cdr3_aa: CASSLRTGIDGELFF
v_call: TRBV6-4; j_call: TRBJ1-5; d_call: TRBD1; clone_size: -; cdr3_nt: TGTGCCAGCAGTGACTCTGGACAGGGGACGAACAATCAGCCCCAGCATTTT; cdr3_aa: CASSDSGQGTNNQPQHF
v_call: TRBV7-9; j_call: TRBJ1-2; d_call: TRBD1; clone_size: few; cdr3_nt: TGTGCCAGCAGCCATTTTACCCGACAGGGGGCGCGCGGCTACACCTTC; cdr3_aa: CASSHFTRQGARGYTF
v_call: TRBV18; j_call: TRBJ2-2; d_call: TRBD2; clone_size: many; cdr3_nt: TGTGCCAGCTCACCATACGGGAGGACCGGGGAGCTGTTTTTT; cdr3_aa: CASSPYGRTGELFF
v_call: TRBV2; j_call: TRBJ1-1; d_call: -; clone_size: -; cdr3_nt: TGTGCCAGCAGTGATGACACCCGGGGGAACACTGAAGCTTTCTTT; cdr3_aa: CASSDDTRGNTEAFF
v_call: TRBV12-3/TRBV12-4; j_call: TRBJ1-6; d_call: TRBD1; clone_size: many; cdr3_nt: TGTGCCAGCATGCCCACAGGGGCCAATTCACCCCTCCACTTT; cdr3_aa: CASMPTGANSPLHF
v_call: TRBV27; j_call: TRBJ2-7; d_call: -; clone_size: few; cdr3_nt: TGTGCCACCCAAAAATTTGGTAACCCCTACGAGCAGTACTTC; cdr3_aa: CATQKFGNPYEQYF
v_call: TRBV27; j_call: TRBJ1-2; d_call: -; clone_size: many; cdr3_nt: TGTGCCAGCAGTCCCCTCGGTGGCAGGGCATTGGGCTACACCTTC; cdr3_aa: CASSPLGGRALGYTF
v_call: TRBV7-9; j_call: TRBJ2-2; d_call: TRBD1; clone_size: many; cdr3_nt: TGTGCCAGCAGCCTGGACAGGGGGCAACTTAACACCGGGGAGCTGTTTTTT; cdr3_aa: CASSLDRGQLNTGELFF
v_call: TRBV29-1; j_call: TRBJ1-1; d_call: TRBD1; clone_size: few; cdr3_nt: TGCAGCGCCGGACAGGGGGCTCGACTTCTCAGGCAAAACACTGAAGCTTTCTTT; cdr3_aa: CSAGQGARLLRQNTEAFF
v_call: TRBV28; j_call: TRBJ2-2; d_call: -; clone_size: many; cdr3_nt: TGTGCCAGCAGTTTTTCCCAGGGGTATACCGGGGAGCTGTTTTTT; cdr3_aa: CASSFSQGYTGELFF
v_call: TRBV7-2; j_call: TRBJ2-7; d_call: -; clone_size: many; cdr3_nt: TGTGCCAGCAGCTTAGACCCGCTCAGGGCGTACGAGCAGTACTTC; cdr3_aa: CASSLDPLRAYEQYF
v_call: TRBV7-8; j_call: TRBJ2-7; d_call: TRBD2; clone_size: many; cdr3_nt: TGTGCCAGCAGATCCGGGGGGGGCAGGGTGATGACCTACGAGCAGTACTTC; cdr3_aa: CASRSGGGRVMTYEQYF
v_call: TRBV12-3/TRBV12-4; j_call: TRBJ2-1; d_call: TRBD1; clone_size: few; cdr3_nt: TGTGCCAGCAGCCCTCACAGGGGTGGCAATGAGCAGTTCTTC; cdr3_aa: CASSPHRGGNEQFF
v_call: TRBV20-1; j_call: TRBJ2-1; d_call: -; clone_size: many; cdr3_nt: TGCAGTGCTCAACAGGGCAATGAGCAGTTCTTC; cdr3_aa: CSAQQGNEQFF
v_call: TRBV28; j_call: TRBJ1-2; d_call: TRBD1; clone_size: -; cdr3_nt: TGTGCCAGCAGTTTACGCCGGGACAGGGCAGCCTATGGCGCCTTC; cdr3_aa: CASSLRRDRAAYGAF
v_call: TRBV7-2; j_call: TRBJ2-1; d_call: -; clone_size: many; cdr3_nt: TGTGCCAGCAGCCCAAGTCGCGGGGAGCAGTTCTTC; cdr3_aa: CASSPSRGEQFF
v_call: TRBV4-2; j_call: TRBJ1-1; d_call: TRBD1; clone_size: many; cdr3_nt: TGTGCCAGCAGCGTCCGACAGGGGAACACTGAAGCTTTCTTT; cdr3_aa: CASSVRQGNTEAFF
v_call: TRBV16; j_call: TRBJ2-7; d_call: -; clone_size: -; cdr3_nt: TGTGCCAGCAGCCAAGCGAGAGGGTGGGAGCAGTACTTC; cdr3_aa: CASSQARGWEQYF
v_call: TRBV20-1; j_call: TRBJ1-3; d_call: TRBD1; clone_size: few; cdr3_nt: TGCAGTGCCAAGACCAGGGACAGGGGGATGATCCATGGCACCATATATTTT; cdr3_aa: CSAKTRDRGMIHGTIYF
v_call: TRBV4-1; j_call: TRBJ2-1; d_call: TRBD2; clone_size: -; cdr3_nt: TGCGCCAGCAGCCAAGATACAAGCGGGAGGGCCTTGTGGCAGCACTATGAGCAGTTCTTC; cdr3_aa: CASSQDTSGRALWQHYEQFF
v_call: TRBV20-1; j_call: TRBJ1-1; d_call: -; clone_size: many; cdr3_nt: TGCAGTGCTAGGGCTGAAATGAACACTGAAGCTTTCTTT; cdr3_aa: CSARAEMNTEAFF
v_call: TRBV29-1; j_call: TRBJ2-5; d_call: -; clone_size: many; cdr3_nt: TGCAGCGTTTTTCCCCTGGCCGGGACCGGGGTCGAGACCCAGTACTTC; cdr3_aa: CSVFPLAGTGVETQYF
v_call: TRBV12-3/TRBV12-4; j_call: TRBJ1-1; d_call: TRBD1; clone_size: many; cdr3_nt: TGTGCCAGCAGCCGGGACAGTGGGCATGAAGCTTTCTTT; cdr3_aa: CASSRDSGHEAFF
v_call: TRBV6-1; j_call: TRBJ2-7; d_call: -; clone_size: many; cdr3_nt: TGTGCCAGCACCCCCTTGGTGACTAGTTACTACGAGCAGTACTTC; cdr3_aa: CASTPLVTSYYEQYF
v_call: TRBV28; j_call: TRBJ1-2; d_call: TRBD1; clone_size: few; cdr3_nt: TGTGCCAGCAGACCACAGGGGGCGGGCTACACCTTC; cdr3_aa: CASRPQGAGYTF
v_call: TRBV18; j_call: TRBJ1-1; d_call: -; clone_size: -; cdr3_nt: TGTGCCAGCTCACCTCCCATGGGGGTGACTCGAGAGGGTGAAGCTTTCTTT; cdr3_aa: CASSPPMGVTREGEAFF
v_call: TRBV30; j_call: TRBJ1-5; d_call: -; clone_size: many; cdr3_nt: TGTGCCTGGAGTGTACGGGGGGCGGCGTGTCAGCCCCAGCATTTT; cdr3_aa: CAWSVRGAACQPQHF
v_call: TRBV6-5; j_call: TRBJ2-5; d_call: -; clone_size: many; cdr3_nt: TGTGCCAGCAGTTACTCTTCGCCGGGAGAAGAGACCCAGTACTTC; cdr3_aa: CASSYSSPGEETQYF
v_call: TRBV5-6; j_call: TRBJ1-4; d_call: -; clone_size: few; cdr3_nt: TGTGCCAGCAGCCCCCGCGGCGGGGATTCTGAAAAACTGTTTTTT; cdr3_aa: CASSPRGGDSEKLFF
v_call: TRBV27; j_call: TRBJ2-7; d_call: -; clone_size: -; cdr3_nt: TGTGCCAGCAGTTTATCGCTAGGGGATGCCTACGAGCAGTACTTC; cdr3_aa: CASSLSLGDAYEQYF
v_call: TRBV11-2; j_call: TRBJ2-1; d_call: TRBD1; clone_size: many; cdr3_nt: TGTGCCAGCAGCTCAGGGGGCGCCCCGGACAATGAGCAGTTCTTC; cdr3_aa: CASSSGGAPDNEQFF
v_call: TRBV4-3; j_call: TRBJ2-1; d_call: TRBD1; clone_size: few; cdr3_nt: TGCGCCAGCAGCCAGGGACAGGCGAGCTCCTACAATGAGCAGTTCTTC; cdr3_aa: CASSQGQASSYNEQFF
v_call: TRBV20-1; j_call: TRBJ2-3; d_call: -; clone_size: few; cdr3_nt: TGCAGTGCTACCATTGTCCGGCAGGCGACAACAGATACGCAGTATTTT; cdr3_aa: CSATIVRQATTDTQYF
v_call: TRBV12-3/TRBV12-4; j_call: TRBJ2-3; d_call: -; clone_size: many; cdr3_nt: TGTGCCAGCAGTTTGACCGGGACTGGGAACCTTAATACGCAGTATTTT; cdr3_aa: CASSLTGTGNLNTQYF
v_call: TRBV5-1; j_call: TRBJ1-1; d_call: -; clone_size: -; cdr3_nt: TGCGCCAGCAGCTCCGGCCTTGTACCGGGGGGCGGGAACACTGAAGCTTTCTTT; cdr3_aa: CASSSGLVPGGGNTEAFF
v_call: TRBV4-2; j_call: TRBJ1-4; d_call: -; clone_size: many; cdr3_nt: TGTGCCAGCAGCCAAGGGGGTACCGATAGCAAATCGGAAAAACTGTTTTTT; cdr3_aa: CASSQGGTDSKSEKLFF
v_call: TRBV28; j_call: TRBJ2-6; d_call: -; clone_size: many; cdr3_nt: TGTGCCAGCAGGGGAGGGGGAAAGGGGGCAGGGGCCAACGTCCTGACTTTC; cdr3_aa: CASRGGGKGAGANVLTF
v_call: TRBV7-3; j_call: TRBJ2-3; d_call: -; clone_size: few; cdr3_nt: TGTGCCAGCAGCTTAGGCAGGGTGAGCACAGGTACGCAGTATTTT; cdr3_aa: CASSLGRVSTGTQYF
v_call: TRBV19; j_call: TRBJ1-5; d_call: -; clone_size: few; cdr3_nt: TGTGCCAGTAGTATGAGGGACATCGGGGGCGTAAAGAGCAATCAGCCCCAGCATTTT; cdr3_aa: CASSMRDIGGVKSNQPQHF
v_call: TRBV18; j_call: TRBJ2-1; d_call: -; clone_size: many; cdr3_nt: TGTGCCAGCTCACCAAGACAGGTCAATGAGCAGTTCTTC; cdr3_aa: CASSPRQVNEQFF
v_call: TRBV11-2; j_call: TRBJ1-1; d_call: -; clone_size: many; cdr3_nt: TGTGCCAGCAGCGTACAATGGTGGACAGCGGATGTGAATACTGAAGCTTTCTTT; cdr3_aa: CASSVQWWTADVNTEAFF
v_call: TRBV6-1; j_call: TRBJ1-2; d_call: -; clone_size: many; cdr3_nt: TGTGCCAGCAGCGCCAGCTCTTCCTCCTATGGCTACACCTTC; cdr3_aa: CASSASSSSYGYTF
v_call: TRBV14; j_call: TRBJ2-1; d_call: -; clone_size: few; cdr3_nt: TGTGCCAGCAGCGGTCCCGTAGGACTTCTATTACGCAATGAGCAGTTCTTC; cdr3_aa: CASSGPVGLLLRNEQFF
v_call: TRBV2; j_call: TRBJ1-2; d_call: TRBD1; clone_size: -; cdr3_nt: TGTGCCAGCAGGCCGGGGACAGGAGTCGGCTACACCTTC; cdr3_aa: CASRPGTGVGYTF